Listed below are T cell receptor beta chains from one sample, sequenced in a study of identical twins. TCRdb independently ran MiXCR on the 5' RACE reads; one entry per CDR3 protein. The sample lists around 220,000 distinct CDR3 sequences; over 11% were seen once. Sequencing was performed on memory (CD45RO+) T cells sorted from blood. Every receptor here comes from a woman aged 18-30 years in good health. CDR3s include the opening cysteine and the closing phenylalanine or tryptophan. The D gene is left open where the match is weak. Size values are once, few and many counts, or a class for expanded clones, and some rows have none.

j_gene | d_gene | v_gene | abundance | CDR3aa | CDR3nt
TRBJ2-5 | - | TRBV9 | - | CASSVGEEETQYF | TGTGCCAGCAGCGTAGGTGAAGAAGAGACCCAGTACTTC
TRBJ2-1 | - | TRBV29-1 | - | CSVVDTARGNEQFF | TGCAGCGTTGTGGACACAGCGCGTGGGAATGAGCAGTTCTTC
TRBJ2-3 | TRBD2 | TRBV6-4 | many | CASSTSGGGADTQYF | TGTGCCAGCAGTACTAGCGGGGGGGGCGCAGATACGCAGTATTTT
TRBJ2-3 | - | TRBV10-2 | few | CASSEWGRHTDTQYF | TGCGCCAGCAGTGAGTGGGGGAGGCACACAGATACGCAGTATTTT
TRBJ2-7 | TRBD1 | TRBV11-3 | few | CASRQTGGGEQYF | TGTGCCAGCAGGCAAACAGGGGGCGGCGAGCAGTACTTC
TRBJ1-1 | TRBD1 | TRBV5-5 | - | CASSWGTGRNTEAFF | TGTGCCAGCAGCTGGGGGACAGGGAGGAACACTGAAGCTTTCTTT
TRBJ2-7 | - | TRBV18 | - | CASSRAGTHEQYF | TGTGCCAGCTCACGGGCAGGGACCCACGAGCAGTACTTC
TRBJ2-5 | TRBD1 | TRBV5-1 | few | CASGPGTAQETQYF | TGCGCCAGCGGCCCCGGGACAGCCCAAGAGACCCAGTACTTC
TRBJ2-7 | TRBD2 | TRBV6-2/TRBV6-3 | - | CASSYSRPSGVYEQYF | TGTGCCAGCAGTTACTCGAGGCCTAGCGGGGTCTACGAGCAGTACTTC
TRBJ2-5 | - | TRBV5-1 | few | CASSLMGGVSGETQYF | TGCGCCAGCAGCTTGATGGGGGGAGTGTCGGGGGAGACCCAGTACTTC
TRBJ2-1 | TRBD2 | TRBV4-3 | once | CASSLLGTSGSNEQFF | TGCGCCAGCAGCCTCCTGGGGACTAGCGGGAGTAATGAGCAGTTCTTC
TRBJ2-5 | - | TRBV7-2 | - | CASSLVNRGETQYF | TGTGCCAGCAGCTTAGTGAACCGGGGAGAGACCCAGTACTTC
TRBJ2-5 | TRBD1 | TRBV24-1 | few | CATSERQGRETQYF | TGTGCCACCAGTGAACGACAGGGGCGGGAGACCCAGTACTTC
TRBJ2-7 | - | TRBV9 | - | CASSTSGISYEQYF | TGTGCCAGCAGCACAAGCGGCATCTCCTACGAGCAGTACTTC
TRBJ1-2 | - | TRBV11-2 | few | CASSLRGPEGYTF | TGTGCCAGCAGCTTAAGAGGGCCAGAAGGCTACACCTTC
TRBJ1-4 | TRBD1 | TRBV12-3/TRBV12-4 | many | CASTSTGTNEKLFF | TGTGCCAGCACTTCGACAGGGACTAATGAAAAACTGTTTTTT
TRBJ2-3 | TRBD1 | TRBV6-4 | - | CASSAATGGGTDTQYF | TGTGCCAGCAGTGCAGCTACAGGGGGCGGCACAGATACGCAGTATTTT